Below are 7 T cell receptor beta chains sequenced from a single sample in a study of control samples from healthy donors and cancer patients. Clones were sequenced by immunoSEQ multiplex PCR, and TCRdb holds only the in-frame ones, with some missing. This sample carries some 130,000 clones, roughly nine tenths of them seen once, and the ten largest clones take roughly 10%. Input material: blood. The receptors come from a woman in her twenties or thirties in good health.

This clone was observed a single time. The chain combines TRBV7-3 with TRBJ2-1; 10 bases fit TRBD2. V lost 5 bases, J lost 2 bases, and 6 bases stayed unmatched. The CDR3 is made up of 16 amino acids. Germline V lookup: CDR1 SGHTA, CDR2 FQGTGA. The CDR3 DNA reads TGTGCCAGCAGCCTGACTAGCGGGCTAACCTACAATGAGCAGTTCTTC. Translation: CASSLTSGLTYNEQFF.

The chain recombines TRBV5-1 with TRBJ1-1; D not resolved. V was shortened by 0 bases and J by 5 bases, with 8 bases between the two germline ends. The CDR3 runs to 13 residues. Per the germline V gene, CDR1 is SGHRS and CDR2 is YFSETQ. CDR3 in DNA: TGCGCCAGCAGCTTGGAAGGGTTGACTGAAGCTTTCTTT. Protein sequence: CASSLEGLTEAFF. The entire variable domain, with the rest obtained from reference TRBV5-1 and TRBJ1-1, is as follows: KAGVTQTPRYLIKTRGQQVTLSCSPISGHRSVSWYQQTPGQGLQFLFEYFSETQRNKGNFPGRFSGRQFSNSRSEMNVSTLELGDSALYLCASSLEGLTEAFFGQGTRLTVV.

The chain carries TRBV9 and TRBJ2-5; possibly TRBD1 for D (6 bases). The CDR3 length is 14 residues. Trimming shortened V by 3 bases and J by 1 base, and 10 bases separated the two germline ends. Germline V gene sequence: CDR1 SGDLS, CDR2 YYNGEE. The DNA for the CDR3 is TGTGCCAGCAGCGATCGGACAGCCCAAGAGACCCAGTACTTC. This gives the protein CASSDRTAQETQYF.

For this clone: Other DNA sequences in this specimen translate into the identical CDR3. This chain links TRBV3-1 (or the pseudogene TRBV3-2) with TRBJ1-2; no definite D call. Trimming left V 1 base short and J 5 bases short, with 8 bases between. CDR1 and CDR2 (germline): LGHDT, YNNKEL (reference sequence). CDR3 size: 13 residues. The CDR3 DNA sequence: TGTGCCAGCAGCCAAGGGACGGTTTATGGCTACACCTTC. It translates to CASSQGTVYGYTF.

The V and J genes are TRBV5-1 and TRBJ1-3, with 7 bases matching TRBD1. Germline CDR1 and CDR2: SGHRS and YFSETQ. Losses at the gene ends were 0 bases for V and 0 bases for J; bases not matched to a gene: 6. This CDR3 has 17 residues. CDR3 sequence (DNA): TGCGCCAGCAGCTTGGGGGCAGGGGGAAGCTCTGGAAACACCATATATTTT. Protein sequence: CASSLGAGGSSGNTIYF.

In its sample, this clone was seen once. V and J are TRBV6-1 and TRBJ2-1, with 7 bases matching TRBD2. The CDR3 is 19 amino acids. CDR1 and CDR2 from the germline V gene are MNHNS and SASEGT. V dropped 0 bases and J dropped 0; count of bases not matched to a gene: 11. CDR3 protein: CASSEAKRGLPSSYNEQFF. The DNA of the CDR3 is TGTGCCAGCAGTGAAGCGAAAAGGGGACTACCAAGCTCCTACAATGAGCAGTTCTTC.

This clone was detected only a few times. The V call is TRBV5-6, the J call TRBJ1-1; D may be TRBD1 (5 bases). V lost 5 bases to trimming and J lost 0 bases, with 20 bases between them. The CDR3 has 17 amino acids. Germline V gene data show CDR1 as SGHDT and CDR2 as YYEEEE. The CDR3 spells CASRFFITGLLNTEAFF. In DNA form, the CDR3 reads TGTGCCAGCAGATTTTTCATCACAGGACTACTGAACACTGAAGCTTTCTTT. The full variable domain, completed using reference TRBV5-6 and TRBJ1-1, is DAGVTQSPTHLIKTRGQQVTLRCSPKSGHDTVSWYQQALGQGPQFIFQYYEEEERQRGNFPDRFSGHQFPNYSSELNVNALLLGDSALYLCASRFFITGLLNTEAFFGQGTRLTVV.